The clone carrying this TCR beta chain was detected a few times. Its matching antigen is unknown. Looked up from germline, CDR1 is SGHTA and CDR2 is FQGTGA. The CDR3 totals 15 residues. V shed 3 bases and J shed 0 bases, with 9 bases lying between them. The sample comes from a study of early T cells in non-severe SARS-CoV-2 infection. About the study: Alpha and beta chains were unpaired, from unsorted whole-blood bulk RNA. Study-wide results and caveats: Private and CD4 specificities were missed by VDJdb matching, skewed to anti-spike CD8.

The TCR library protocol attached unique molecular identifiers to the individual cDNA molecules. A single record per CDR3 protein comes from TCRdb applying MiXCR to the 5' RACE reads. The sample has 55,000 to 65,000 distinct CDR3 sequences; around 16% are singletons. This chain links TRBV7-3 with TRBJ1-3, with D possibly TRBD1 on 6 matching bases. This receptor was taken from an adult who was a healthcare worker with PCR-confirmed SARS-CoV-2 infection or an uninfected control (not recorded which). The sequencing here drew on whole blood, taken at baseline. The CDR3 coding sequence is TGTGCCAGCAGCTTGGACAGCAACTCTGGAAACACCATATATTTT. Its translation: CASSLDSNSGNTIYF.